The subject of this entry is one T cell receptor (beta chain). This clonotype was observed a few times. Its antigen has not been determined. Nothing much larger sits one base from this clone, and base qualities are not available. The source of the sample is a study of CD8 T cells in ankylosing spondylitis (dated 2017 in TCRdb). In the study overall: T cell receptor beta repertoires were profiled in healthy donors and ankylosing spondylitis patients so that disease-linked TCR variants could be found. In total, the full study cohort was made up of 85 to 140 healthy donors and 25 to 30 ankylosing spondylitis patients. Peripheral blood was sampled, and synovial fluid was additionally collected from ankylosing spondylitis patients. Summary of the overall study and its limitations: Some TCR beta motif variants had previously been reported in synovial fluid and blood of reactive arthritis patients, which suggested common disease-initiation mechanisms. Significant enrichment of the disease-linked clones was reported in matched synovial fluid samples from ankylosing spondylitis patients. Blood from ankylosing spondylitis patients appeared to be characterized by a TCR beta motif composed of under 10 highly homologous amino acid variants. A CD8+ phenotype was shown by the disease-linked clones, which were found at relatively low frequencies in peripheral blood.

CDR1 and CDR2, per the germline V gene, are SGHRS and YFSETQ. The CDR3 measures 19 amino acids from cysteine to phenylalanine. Just CDR3 DNA is preserved here, 57 bases in frame from base 1. V is cut by 2 bases and J by 5 bases, and the space between the germline ends is 28 bases. TCRdb lists the instrument as Illumina HiSeq 2500. Quantitative 5'-RACE with molecular barcodes was the method used to prepare the TCR beta libraries. On the authors' methods: A new computational method based on a probabilistic model of VDJ rearrangement was used to identify disease-linked TCR variants. Through fastp at Q25 and MiXCR, TCRdb rebuilt clones from the public reads, retaining in-frame beta chains. Rows are combined by CDR3 protein, so each entry shows the most common genes and DNA. TCRdb assigned the V and J calls; the authors' analysis was not used. The sample has some 840,000 distinct CDR3 sequences on record, approximately 12% of them singletons. The ten largest make up more than 0.5% of the sample.

This TCR derives from a male donor with ankylosing spondylitis. Recombination joined TRBV5-1 with TRBJ2-5, with the D gene possibly TRBD1 or TRBD2, each one fitting 5 bases. Source material: blood, either unsorted or a sorted T cell fraction (not recorded which). In nucleotide form, the sequence is TGCGCCAGCAGCTTTTGGCCTTCCGGGACCACAGCGCTTACGGAGACCCAGTACTTC. Translated, this gives CASSFWPSGTTALTETQYF.